These 10 T cell receptor beta chains originate from one sample sequenced in a study of T cell responses to AZD1222 COVID-19 vaccine. Sequencing was performed with immunoSEQ multiplex PCR; in TCRdb, only in-frame clones are kept and a portion is missing. The sample lists 70,000 or so clones, about four fifths occurring once. The specimen was peripheral blood, collected 28 days after the second AZD1222 dose. The receptors were sampled from an adult who received the AZD1222 COVID-19 vaccine.

The V gene is TRBV14, the J gene TRBJ2-7; possibly TRBD1 for D (6 bases). CDR1 and CDR2 (germline): SGHDN, FVKESK. This CDR3 comprises 17 residues. Trimming cost V 4 bases and J 0 bases, with 19 bases left between them. The CDR3, as DNA: TGTGCCAGCAGCCTAACTTATACAGGGAAGAACTCCTACGAGCAGTACTTC. Translating gives CASSLTYTGKNSYEQYF.

The table lists this clone with a count of one. This rearrangement joins TRBV4-3 to TRBJ1-6; TRBD1 might be the D (6 bases). CDR1 is LGHNA and CDR2 is YSLEER in the germline V gene. V lost 0 bases to trimming and J lost 8 bases, with 11 bases between them. This CDR3 spans 15 amino acids. The CDR3: CASSQDRQADSPLHF. DNA for the CDR3: TGCGCCAGCAGCCAAGATCGACAGGCAGATTCACCCCTCCACTTT.

The sample holds one count of this clone. This chain uses TRBV3-1 (or the pseudogene TRBV3-2) with TRBJ2-1; D unresolved. V was trimmed by 4 bases and J by 0 bases, leaving 7 bases between them. This CDR3 contains 14 residues. The germline V gene has CDR1 LGHDT and CDR2 YNNKEL (reference sequence). In DNA form, the CDR3 reads TGTGCCAGCAGCCGACGGAGCTCCTACAATGAGCAGTTCTTC. Translation gives CASSRRSSYNEQFF.

The table lists this clone with a few counts. The chain employs TRBV10-3 and TRBJ1-1; possibly TRBD1 for D (6 bases). Trimming shortened V by 0 bases and J by 5 bases, and 13 bases separated the two germline ends. Germline CDR1 ENHRY, CDR2 SYGVKD. The length of the CDR3 is 15 residues. In nucleotides, the CDR3 is TGTGCCATCAGTGAGTCGAGGGGGAGTAGGACTGAAGCTTTCTTT. Amino acid sequence: CAISESRGSRTEAFF.

The chain carries TRBV28 and TRBJ2-5; 7 bases are shared with TRBD1. CDR3 length: 19 amino acids. J lost 0 bases, V lost 2 bases, and 15 bases had no gene match. Germline-derived CDR1 and CDR2 are MDHEN and SYDVKM. The CDR3 coding sequence is TGTGCCAGCAGTTTACAATTGGGGAGAGGGGGCCTCAACCAAGAGACCCAGTACTTC. Translation: CASSLQLGRGGLNQETQYF.

This clone was observed many times. The V and J genes are TRBV4-2 and TRBJ2-5; 7 bases line up with TRBD2. V lost 0 bases, J lost 9 bases, and 13 bases stayed unmatched. The CDR3 consists of 16 residues. The germline V gene encodes CDR1 LGHNA and CDR2 YNFKEQ. For the CDR3, the DNA is TGTGCCAGCAGCCAAGAACCTAGCGGAGCCTCGGAGGCCCAGTACTTC. Residues: CASSQEPSGASEAQYF.

This chain joins TRBV4-1 and TRBJ2-5; D may be TRBD1 or TRBD2 (5 bases each). Germline CDR1 is MGHRA and CDR2 is YSYEKL. This CDR3 is built from 16 residues. V lost 2 bases to trimming and J lost 9 bases, with 22 bases between them. As DNA, the CDR3 is TGCGCCAGCAGCCAACATTGGGGCCCCTTCACGAGGGCCCAGTACTTC. This gives the protein CASSQHWGPFTRAQYF.

This chain uses TRBV7-9 with TRBJ1-1, with D unresolved. The ends were cut back, 5 bases at V and 1 base at J, with 8 bases in the middle. The CDR3 is 13 amino acids. The germline CDR1 and CDR2 sequences are SEHNR and FQNEAQ (reference sequence). The CDR3 protein is CASSEAGNTEAFF. The CDR3 DNA reads as TGTGCCAGCAGCGAGGCGGGGAACACTGAAGCTTTCTTT.

The chain links TRBV11-2 to TRBJ2-7; the D is unclear. Germline loops: CDR1 SGHAT, CDR2 FQNNGV. The germline V and J ends were trimmed by 3 bases and 0 bases, with 12 bases remaining between them. The CDR3 loop spans 15 amino acids. Here the CDR3 reads CASSFQAADSYEQYF. The CDR3 DNA is TGTGCCAGCAGCTTCCAGGCGGCAGACTCCTACGAGCAGTACTTC.

The V and J genes are TRBV28 and TRBJ2-5, with TRBD2 as a possible D gene (7 bases). Trimming took off 5 bases at V and 11 bases at J, with 21 bases between the two ends. This CDR3 is built from 14 residues. Germline V CDR1 and CDR2: MDHEN, SYDVKM. Written as DNA, the CDR3 is TGTGCCAGCAGTCCGAGACGGGGGGCAGGGGCGCAGTACTTC. Residues: CASSPRRGAGAQYF.